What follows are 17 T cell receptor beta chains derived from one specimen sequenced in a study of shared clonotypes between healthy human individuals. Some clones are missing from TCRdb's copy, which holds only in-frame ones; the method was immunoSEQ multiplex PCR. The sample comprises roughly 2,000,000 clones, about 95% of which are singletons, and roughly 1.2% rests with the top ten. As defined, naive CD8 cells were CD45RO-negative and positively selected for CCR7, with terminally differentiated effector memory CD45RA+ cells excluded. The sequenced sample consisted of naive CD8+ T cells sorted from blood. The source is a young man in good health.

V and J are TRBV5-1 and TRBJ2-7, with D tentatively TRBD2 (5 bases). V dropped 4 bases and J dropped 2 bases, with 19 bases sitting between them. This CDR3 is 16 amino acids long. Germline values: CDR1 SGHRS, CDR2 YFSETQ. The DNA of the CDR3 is TGCGCCAGCAGCCCATGGCAAGGACTGGAGGCCTACGAGCAGTACTTC. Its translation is CASSPWQGLEAYEQYF.

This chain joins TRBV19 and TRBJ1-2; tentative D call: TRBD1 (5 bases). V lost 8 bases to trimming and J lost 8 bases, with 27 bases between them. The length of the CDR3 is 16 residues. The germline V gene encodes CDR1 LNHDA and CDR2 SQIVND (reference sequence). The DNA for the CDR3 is TGTGCCAGTTCTCCGAGTACAGGCCTTCCCATTAGCGGCTACACCTTC. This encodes CASSPSTGLPISGYTF.

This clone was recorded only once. CDR3 nucleotide sequence: TGTGCCAGCAAGCTAGGGACAGGGCTCACTGAAGCTTTCTTT. This sequence encodes CASKLGTGLTEAFF. The chain carries TRBV6-5 and TRBJ1-1, with 9 bases matching TRBD1. V shed 7 bases and J 4 bases; nucleotides not matched to a gene: 7. The CDR3 extends over 14 amino acids. Germline V gene data show CDR1 as MNHEY and CDR2 as SVGAGI.

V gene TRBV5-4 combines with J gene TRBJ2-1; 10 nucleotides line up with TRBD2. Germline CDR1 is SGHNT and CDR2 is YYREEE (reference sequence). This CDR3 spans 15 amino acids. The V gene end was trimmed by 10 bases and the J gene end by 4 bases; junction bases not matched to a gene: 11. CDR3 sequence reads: CAFQKREGGYNEQFF. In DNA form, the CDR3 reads TGTGCCTTCCAGAAGCGGGAGGGAGGGTACAATGAGCAGTTCTTC.

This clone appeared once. The CDR3 sequence: CASSLGPGLAGEQYF. Here the CDR3 DNA reads TGTGCCAGCAGCTTAGGCCCGGGACTAGCCGGCGAGCAGTACTTC. The chain has TRBV13 and TRBJ2-7, with 9 nucleotides matching TRBD2. This CDR3 comprises 15 residues. V trimming: 0 bases; J trimming: 6 bases; junction bases outside the gene matches: 6. The germline CDR1 and CDR2 sequences are PRHDT and FYEKMQ (reference sequence).

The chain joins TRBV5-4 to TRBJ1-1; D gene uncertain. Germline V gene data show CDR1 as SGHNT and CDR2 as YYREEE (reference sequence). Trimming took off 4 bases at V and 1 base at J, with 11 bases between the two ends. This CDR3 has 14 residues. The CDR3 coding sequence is TGTGCCAGCAGCGAGTGGTTTGGGAACACTGAAGCTTTCTTT. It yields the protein CASSEWFGNTEAFF.

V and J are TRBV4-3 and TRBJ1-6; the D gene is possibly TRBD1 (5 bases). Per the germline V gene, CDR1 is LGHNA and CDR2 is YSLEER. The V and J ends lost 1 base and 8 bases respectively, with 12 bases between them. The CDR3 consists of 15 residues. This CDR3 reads CASSQVAGMDSPLHF. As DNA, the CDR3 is TGCGCCAGCAGCCAAGTGGCAGGGATGGATTCACCCCTCCACTTT.

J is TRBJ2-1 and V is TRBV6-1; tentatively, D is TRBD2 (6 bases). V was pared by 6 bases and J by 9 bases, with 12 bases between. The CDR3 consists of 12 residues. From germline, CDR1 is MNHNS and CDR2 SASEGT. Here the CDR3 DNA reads TGTGCCAGCAGCGTCGGGACTTTTGAGCAGTTCTTC. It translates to CASSVGTFEQFF.

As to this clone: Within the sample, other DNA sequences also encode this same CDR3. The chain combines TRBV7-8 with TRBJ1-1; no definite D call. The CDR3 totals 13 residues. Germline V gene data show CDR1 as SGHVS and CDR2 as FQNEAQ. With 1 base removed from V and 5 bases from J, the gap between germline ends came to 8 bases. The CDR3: CASSLGWGTEAFF. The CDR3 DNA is TGTGCCAGCAGCTTAGGATGGGGTACTGAAGCTTTCTTT.

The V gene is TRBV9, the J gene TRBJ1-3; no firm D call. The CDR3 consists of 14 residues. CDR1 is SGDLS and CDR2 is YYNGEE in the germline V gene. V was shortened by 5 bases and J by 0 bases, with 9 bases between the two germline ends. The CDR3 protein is CASSEENSGNTIYF. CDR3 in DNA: TGTGCCAGCAGTGAGGAGAACTCTGGAAACACCATATATTTT.

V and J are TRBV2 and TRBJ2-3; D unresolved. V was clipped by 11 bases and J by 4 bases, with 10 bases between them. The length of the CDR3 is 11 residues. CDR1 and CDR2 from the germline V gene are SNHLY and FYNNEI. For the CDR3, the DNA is TGTGCCTGCGGCGAGGCAGATACGCAGTATTTT. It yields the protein CACGEADTQYF.

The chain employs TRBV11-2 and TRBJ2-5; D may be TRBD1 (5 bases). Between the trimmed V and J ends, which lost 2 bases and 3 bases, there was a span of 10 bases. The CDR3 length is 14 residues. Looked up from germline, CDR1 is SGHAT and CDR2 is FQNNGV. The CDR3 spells CASSLWSGKETQYF. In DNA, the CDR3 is TGTGCCAGCAGCTTATGGTCAGGGAAAGAGACCCAGTACTTC.

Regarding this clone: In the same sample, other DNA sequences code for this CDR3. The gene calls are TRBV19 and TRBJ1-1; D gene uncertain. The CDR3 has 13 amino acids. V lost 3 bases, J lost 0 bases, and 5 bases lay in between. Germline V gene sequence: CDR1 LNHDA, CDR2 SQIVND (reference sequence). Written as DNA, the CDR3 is TGTGCCAGTAGTATGGTCGTGAACACTGAAGCTTTCTTT. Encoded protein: CASSMVVNTEAFF.

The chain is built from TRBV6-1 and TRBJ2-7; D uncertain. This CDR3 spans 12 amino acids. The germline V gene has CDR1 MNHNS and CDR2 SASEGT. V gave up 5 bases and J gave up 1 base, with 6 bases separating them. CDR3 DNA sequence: TGTGCCAGCAGTTTTGAATCCTACGAGCAGTACTTC. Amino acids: CASSFESYEQYF.

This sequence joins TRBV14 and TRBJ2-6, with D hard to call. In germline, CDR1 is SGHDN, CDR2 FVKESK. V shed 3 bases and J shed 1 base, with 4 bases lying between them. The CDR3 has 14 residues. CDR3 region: CASSHPSGANVLTF. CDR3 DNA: TGTGCCAGCAGCCACCCTTCTGGGGCCAACGTCCTGACTTTC. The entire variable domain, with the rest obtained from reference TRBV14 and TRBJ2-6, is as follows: EAGVTQFPSHSVIEKGQTVTLRCDPISGHDNLYWYRRVMGKEIKFLLHFVKESKQDESGMPNNRFLAERTGGTYSTLKVQPAELEDSGVYFCASSHPSGANVLTFGAGSRLTVL.

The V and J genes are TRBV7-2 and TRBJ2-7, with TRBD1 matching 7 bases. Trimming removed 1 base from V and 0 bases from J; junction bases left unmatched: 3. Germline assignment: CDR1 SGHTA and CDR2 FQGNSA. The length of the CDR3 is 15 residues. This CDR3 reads CASSLVPGGSYEQYF. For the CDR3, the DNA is TGTGCCAGCAGCTTAGTACCAGGGGGCTCCTACGAGCAGTACTTC.

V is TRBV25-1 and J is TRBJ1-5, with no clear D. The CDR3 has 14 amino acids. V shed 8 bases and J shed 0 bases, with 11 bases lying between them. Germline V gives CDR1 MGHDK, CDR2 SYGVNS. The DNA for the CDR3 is TGTGCCAGCGGGTTGGGGAATAGCAATCAGCCCCAGCATTTT. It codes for CASGLGNSNQPQHF.